This passage covers 5 T cell receptor beta chains from one sample sequenced in a study of early T cells in non-severe SARS-CoV-2 infection. TCRdb reanalysed the 5' RACE reads using MiXCR and keeps one entry per CDR3 protein. The profile shows tens of thousands of distinct CDR3 sequences, more than 7.5% of them singletons. Sequencing input: whole blood. The receptors shown here come from an adult who was a healthcare worker with PCR-confirmed SARS-CoV-2 infection or an uninfected control (not recorded which).

Many counts were recorded for this clonotype. The rearrangement links TRBV12-3 or TRBV12-4 to TRBJ2-3, with TRBD1 identical over 7 bases. The ends lost 6 bases at V and 5 bases at J; junction bases unmatched: 11. The CDR3 loop spans 15 amino acids. The CDR3 sequence: CASRPRLRGLDTQYF. CDR3 nucleotide sequence: TGTGCCAGCAGGCCACGGCTCAGGGGGTTAGATACGCAGTATTTT.

There are many counts of this clonotype. The rearrangement links TRBV21-1 to TRBJ2-1; the D segment call TRBD1 is taken from the table without a DNA check. TRBV21-1 is shown as a pseudogene. The CDR3 spans 16 residues. CDR3 nucleotide sequence: TGTGCCAGCAGCAAAAATAACAGGGGGACCTACAATGAACAGTTCTTC. Translation: CASSKNNRGTYNEQFF.

V gene TRBV30 combines with J gene TRBJ1-5; D is undetermined. The germline CDR1 and CDR2 sequences are GTSNPN and SVGIG (reference sequence). V gave up 2 bases and J gave up 2 bases, with 7 bases separating them. The CDR3 spans 13 residues. The CDR3, as DNA: TGTGCCTGGAGTAGTGATGGCAATCAGCCCCAGCATTTT. It translates to CAWSSDGNQPQHF.

This sequence joins TRBV4-1 and TRBJ1-2; D not certain. The CDR3 runs to 13 residues. V was clipped by 5 bases and J by 1 base, with 8 bases between them. Looked up from germline, CDR1 is MGHRA and CDR2 is YSYEKL. The CDR3 here is CASSLTDNYGYTF. CDR3 in DNA: TGCGCCAGCAGCTTGACCGATAACTATGGCTACACCTTC.

This clonotype appeared a few times. The rearrangement uses TRBV20-1 and TRBJ2-1; 9 bases line up with TRBD2. Germline lookup yields CDR1 DFQATT and CDR2 SNEGSKA (reference sequence). The CDR3 loop spans 13 amino acids. The V gene end was trimmed by 7 bases and the J gene end by 12 bases; junction bases not matched to a gene: 13. The CDR3 spells CSVPGLAGSRQFF. In DNA, the CDR3 is TGCAGTGTTCCGGGACTAGCAGGATCCCGGCAGTTCTTC.